A single sample gave rise to the 5 T cell receptor beta chains below, sequenced in a study of blood T cells in healthy people across ages (dated by TCRdb to the mid-2010s). The method was 5' RACE. Sequencing took place on an Illumina HiSeq 2500. A second PCR of about 6 to 11 cycles was performed with a sample-barcoded 5' primer and a J-beta primer mix. Clones were called with MiXCR by TCRdb after fastp trimmed the public reads at Q25, and only in-frame beta chains were retained. Entries are consolidated by CDR3 protein sequence, retaining the most common genes and DNA. The sample yields hundreds of thousands of distinct CDR3 sequences; around 28% were counted once. Of the sample, 15% to 20% is held by the ten largest clones. Source material: blood. The source is an elderly woman in good health.

The chain links TRBV10-3 to TRBJ2-1; D unresolved. The J call may be in error: the DNA end matches TRBJ2-7 better. The CDR3 extends over 15 amino acids. Germline lookup yields CDR1 ENHRY and CDR2 SYGVKD. CDR3 DNA sequence: TGTGCCATCAGTGAGTCGGTCAGTTTCTACAATGAGCAGTACTTC. It encodes CAISESVSFYNEQYF.

This clonotype was counted ten times or more. The chain joins TRBV7-2 to TRBJ2-1; 9 bases match TRBD1. The CDR3 runs 15 residues. The J segment lost 0 bases and the V segment lost 3 bases, leaving 0 bases of the junction unmatched. Germline lookup yields CDR1 SGHTA and CDR2 FQGNSA. CDR3 loop: CASSLDRGSYNEQFF. CDR3 coding DNA: TGTGCCAGCAGCTTGGACAGGGGCTCCTACAATGAGCAGTTCTTC.

This clonotype was seen a handful of times. This rearrangement joins TRBV24-1 to TRBJ2-3; the D is unclear. The CDR3 is 17 residues long. Trimming pared 4 bases from V and 3 bases from J, leaving 19 bases between. CDR1 is KGHDR and CDR2 is SFDVKD in the germline V gene. CDR3 protein: CATSEPGLKSDTDTQYF. In nucleotides, the CDR3 is TGTGCCACCAGTGAACCGGGCCTAAAGAGCGATACAGATACGCAGTATTTT.

CDR3 nucleotides: TGTGCCAGCAGCTTGGTTGGCTCAAAGGGGAATGAGCAGTTCTTC. Encoded protein: CASSLVGSKGNEQFF. V is TRBV5-4 and J is TRBJ2-1, with D possibly matching TRBD1 (5 bases). The germline gives CDR1 SGHNT, CDR2 YYREEE (reference sequence). The CDR3 contains 15 residues. The V gene lost 0 bases and the J gene lost 7 bases, with 14 bases spanning the gap.

Only a few counts were recorded for this clonotype. The chain combines TRBV10-1 with TRBJ2-3; TRBD2 matches at 10 bases. The J segment lost 6 bases and the V segment lost 5 bases, leaving 5 bases of the junction unmatched. This CDR3 spans 14 amino acids. Germline V gene lookup returns CDR1 WNHNN and CDR2 SYGVQD (reference sequence). This CDR3 reads CASSKRGGMDTQYF. CDR3 coding DNA: TGCGCCAGCAGTAAGCGGGGGGGCATGGATACGCAGTATTTT.